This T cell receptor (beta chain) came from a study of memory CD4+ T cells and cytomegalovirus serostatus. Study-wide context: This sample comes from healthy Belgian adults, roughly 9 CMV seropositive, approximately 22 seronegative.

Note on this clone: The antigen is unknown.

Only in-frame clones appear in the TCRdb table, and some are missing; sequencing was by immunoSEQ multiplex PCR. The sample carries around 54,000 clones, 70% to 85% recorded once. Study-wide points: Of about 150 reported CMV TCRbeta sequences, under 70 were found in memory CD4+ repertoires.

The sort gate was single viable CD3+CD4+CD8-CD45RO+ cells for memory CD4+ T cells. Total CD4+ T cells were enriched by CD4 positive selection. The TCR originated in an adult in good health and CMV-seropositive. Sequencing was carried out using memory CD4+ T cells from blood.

The CDR3 sequence: CASSFYPAEAFF. The CDR3 coding sequence is TGTGCCAGCAGCTTTTACCCCGCCGAAGCTTTCTTT. This chain uses TRBV5-5 with TRBJ1-1; no clear D gene. CDR1 is SGHKS and CDR2 is YYEKEE in the germline V gene (reference sequence). The CDR3 contains 12 residues. V lost 2 bases to trimming and J lost 8 bases, with 10 bases between them.